This T cell receptor beta chain was sequenced in a study of blood T cells in healthy people across ages. It was with a sample-barcoded 5' primer and a J-beta primer mix that a second PCR of roughly 7 to 12 cycles was run. Using its own MiXCR run on the 5' RACE reads, TCRdb lists one record per CDR3 protein. Here the sample spans 800,000 to 1,300,000 distinct CDR3 sequences, under 30% being singletons. Trimming left V 7 bases short and J 4 bases short, with 13 bases between. CDR3 size: 13 residues. Germline CDR1 is DFQATT and CDR2 is SNEGSKA (reference sequence). This clonotype was observed a few times. These data also featured in a second study, about T cells of mothers and their children.

This TCR was recovered from a girl aged 2 to 10 in good health. The chain carries TRBV20-1 and TRBJ2-2; no clear D gene. Sequenced: blood. CDR3 bases: TGCAGTGGGGCATTTGGTTCCACCGGGGAGCTGTTTTTT. This gives the protein CSGAFGSTGELFF.